The clone carrying this T cell receptor beta chain was seen a few times. This CDR3 has 15 amino acids. Germline V gene sequence: CDR1 LNHNV, CDR2 YYDKDF (reference sequence). V was clipped by 0 bases and J by 4 bases, with 12 bases between them. These data belong to a study of blood T cell repertoires in COVID-19. In the original analysis: Amplifying reference gene primers gave estimates of nucleated cell counts. The table came from immunoSEQ multiplex PCR; TCRdb's copy has only in-frame clones and leaves some out. V, J and clone size derive from that table, while D and trimming were established from the DNA sequence. The top ten clones hold about 9.6% of a sample with roughly 100,000 clones, about 78% of them seen once.

The chain joins TRBV15 to TRBJ2-5, with unresolved D. The clonotype was recovered from a man aged 55-75 years with active or convalescent COVID-19. Sequencing input: peripheral blood. CDR3 region: CATSRDPSERETQYF. The CDR3 DNA sequence: TGTGCCACCAGCAGAGATCCCAGCGAACGAGAGACCCAGTACTTC.